The clone carrying this TCR beta chain was detected only a few times. Its antigen is unknown. Stated treatment: oral pan-JAK inhibitor, 5-10 mg twice daily. Germline lookup yields CDR1 MNHNY and CDR2 SVGAGI (reference sequence). This CDR3 region has 13 residues. Trimming removed 5 bases from V and 7 bases from J; junction bases left unmatched: 5. RNA was extracted and reverse transcribed into cDNA as the sequencing template. Profiled with immunoSEQ multiplex PCR; TCRdb holds only in-frame clones, not every one. The sample lists under 150,000 clones, 56% occurring once. The sample originates from a study of CD8+ T cells in alopecia areata. Study-wide background: It was oral tofacitinib, at 5 to 10 mg twice daily, that treated patients received. Study-level points and caveats: Scalp samples also yield sequences of resident alphabeta T cells from normal skin.

This TCR was recovered from a human donor with alopecia areata. The input for sequencing was CD4+ T cells sorted from blood, taken at week 24, from a patient treated with tofacitinib. This chain uses TRBV6-6 with TRBJ1-2; the match to TRBD1 covers 9 bases. The chain's CDR3 is CASSPGQGSGYTF. The CDR3 DNA reads TGTGCCAGCAGTCCAGGACAGGGGAGTGGCTACACCTTC.